This is a list of T cell receptor beta chains from one sample in a study of cytomegalovirus exposure and HLA in healthy donors. The assay was immunoSEQ multiplex PCR, and TCRdb's table has in-frame clones only and misses some. Found here are about 70,000 clones, approximately 64% of them singletons; the top ten hold 15% to 20%. Sequenced: PBMCs. These receptors all stem from a man aged 40-50 years in good health and CMV-seropositive. Each CDR3 is given without its conserved first and last residue.

v_call | cdr3_aa
TRBV10-3 | AIRKQGVDTEAF
TRBV30 | AWSIDRENYGYT
TRBV9 | ASSRLGTSVYNEQF
TRBV7-9 | ASSSREGSEQY
TRBV5-1 | ASSYGTFNYEQY
TRBV7-6 | ASSPPRLAGGLGETQY
TRBV29-1 | SGTGHLNTEAF
TRBV7-9 | ASSLEASANPYEQY
TRBV18 | ASSLPTEYGYT
TRBV25-1 | ASSEEGRDKNVYEQY